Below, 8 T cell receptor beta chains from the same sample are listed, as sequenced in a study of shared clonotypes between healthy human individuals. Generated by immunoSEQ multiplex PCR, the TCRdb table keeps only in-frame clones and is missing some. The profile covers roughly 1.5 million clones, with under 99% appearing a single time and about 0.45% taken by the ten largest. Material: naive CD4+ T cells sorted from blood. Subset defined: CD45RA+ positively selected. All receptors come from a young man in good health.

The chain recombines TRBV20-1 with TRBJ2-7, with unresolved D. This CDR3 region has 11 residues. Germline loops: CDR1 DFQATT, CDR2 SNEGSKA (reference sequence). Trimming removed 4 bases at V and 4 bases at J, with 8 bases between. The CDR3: CSAKLGYEQYF. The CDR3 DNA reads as TGCAGTGCTAAGTTAGGATACGAGCAGTACTTC.

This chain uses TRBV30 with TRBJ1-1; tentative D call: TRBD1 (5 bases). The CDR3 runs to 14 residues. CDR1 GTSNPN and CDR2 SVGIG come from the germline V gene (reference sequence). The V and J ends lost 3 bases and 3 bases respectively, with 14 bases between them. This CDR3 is CAWRARDGDTEAFF. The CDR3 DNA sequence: TGTGCCTGGAGGGCACGGGACGGGGACACTGAAGCTTTCTTT.

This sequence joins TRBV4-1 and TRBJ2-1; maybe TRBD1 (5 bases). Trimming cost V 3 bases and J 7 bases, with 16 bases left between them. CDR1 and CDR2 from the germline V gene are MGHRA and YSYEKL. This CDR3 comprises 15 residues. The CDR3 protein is CASSHPTVSGNEQFF. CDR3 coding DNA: TGCGCCAGCAGCCACCCCACCGTGTCAGGGAATGAGCAGTTCTTC.

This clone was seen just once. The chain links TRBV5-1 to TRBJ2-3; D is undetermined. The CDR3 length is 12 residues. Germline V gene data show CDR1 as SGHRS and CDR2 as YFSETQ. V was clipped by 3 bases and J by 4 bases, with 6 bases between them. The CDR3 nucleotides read TGCGCCAGCAGCTCAGAGGCAGATACGCAGTATTTT. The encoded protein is CASSSEADTQYF.

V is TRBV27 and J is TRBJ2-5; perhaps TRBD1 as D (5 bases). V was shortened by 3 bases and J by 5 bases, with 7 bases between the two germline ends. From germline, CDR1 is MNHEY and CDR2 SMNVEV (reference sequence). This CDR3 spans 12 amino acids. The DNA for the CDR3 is TGTGCCAGCAGTTTCTGGGGCGAGACCCAGTACTTC. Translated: CASSFWGETQYF.

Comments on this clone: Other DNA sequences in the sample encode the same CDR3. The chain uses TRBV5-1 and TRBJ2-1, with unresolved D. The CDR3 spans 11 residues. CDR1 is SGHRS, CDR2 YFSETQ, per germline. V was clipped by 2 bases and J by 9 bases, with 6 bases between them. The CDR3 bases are TGCGCCAGCAGCTTTGGTCCTGAGCAGTTCTTC. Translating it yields CASSFGPEQFF.

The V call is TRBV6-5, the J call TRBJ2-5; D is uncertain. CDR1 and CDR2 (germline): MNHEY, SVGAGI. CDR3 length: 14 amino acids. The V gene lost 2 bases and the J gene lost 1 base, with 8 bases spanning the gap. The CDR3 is CASSYRAAQETQYF. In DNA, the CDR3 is TGTGCCAGCAGTTACCGAGCCGCCCAAGAGACCCAGTACTTC.

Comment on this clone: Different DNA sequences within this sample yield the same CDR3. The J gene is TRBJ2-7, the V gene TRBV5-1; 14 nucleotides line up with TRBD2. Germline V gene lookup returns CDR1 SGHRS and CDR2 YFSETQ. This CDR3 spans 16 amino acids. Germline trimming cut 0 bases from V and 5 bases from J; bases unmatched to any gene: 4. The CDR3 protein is CASSLDPGLAGDEQYF. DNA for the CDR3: TGCGCCAGCAGCTTGGATCCGGGACTAGCGGGAGACGAGCAGTACTTC.